The source of this T cell receptor beta chain is a study of cytomegalovirus exposure and HLA in healthy donors. Study results and caveats: A later analysis reported that several of the most significant clusters appeared to be linked to common viral pathogens, among them Epstein-Barr virus. Cytomegalovirus-associated TCR beta chains were listed, numbering approximately 150. As a later analysis showed, a missense DCLRE1C variant was linked to trimming of TCR beta V- and J-genes.

The PCR made use of 60 Vbeta and 13 Jbeta primers. The assay was immunoSEQ multiplex PCR, and TCRdb's table has in-frame clones only and misses some. Altogether just under 250,000 clones are present, roughly 82% being singletons, with the ten largest covering 5.4%. As concerns this clone: Its antigen is as yet unknown.

The CDR3 is 12 amino acids. CDR1 is MNHEY, CDR2 SVGAGI, per germline. Trimming took 8 bases from V and 5 from J; bases not matched to a gene: 4. Specimen: PBMCs. The rearrangement uses TRBV6-5 and TRBJ2-7, with TRBD1 identical over 9 bases. The TCR originated in a middle-aged woman in good health and CMV-seropositive. CDR3 in DNA: TGTGCCAGCGGGGACAGGGTCGACGAGCAGTACTTC. This gives the protein CASGDRVDEQYF.